The present T cell receptor beta chain was sequenced within a study of CD8 T cells in Susac syndrome. Trimming removed 2 bases at V and 5 bases at J, with 12 bases between. In germline, CDR1 is SGHVS, CDR2 FQNEAQ. CDR3 length: 14 amino acids. The RNA input was about 0.5 to 1 ug, and it was reverse transcribed with random hexamers. TCRdb reanalysed the immunoSEQ multiplex PCR reads using MiXCR and keeps one entry per CDR3 protein. There are approximately 100,000 distinct CDR3 sequences in the sample; less than 95% occur only once, and roughly 0.43% lies in the top ten. The gene calls are TRBV7-8 and TRBJ2-5, with D tentatively TRBD1 or TRBD2 (6 bases each). The TCR sequence derives from a human donor with Susac syndrome. Sequencing was done on a sample of CD8+ T cells from PBMCs. The CDR3 protein is CASSLPGGRETQYF. The CDR3 DNA is TGTGCCAGCAGCTTACCCGGGGGCCGGGAGACCCAGTACTTC.